One sample yielded the 18 T cell receptor beta chains listed below, sequenced in a study of blood T cell repertoires in COVID-19. Only in-frame clones appear in the TCRdb table, and some are missing; sequencing was by immunoSEQ multiplex PCR. Of over 150,000 clones in the sample, 87% were seen once. The specimen was PBMCs or T cells enriched from blood (not recorded which). The receptors were sampled from a woman aged 30 to 39 who had recovered from COVID-19.

The table lists this clone with a count of one. The chain joins TRBV7-7 to TRBJ2-7; D not certain. The germline gives CDR1 SSHAT, CDR2 FNYEAQ (reference sequence). There are 14 residues in the CDR3. Trimming took off 1 base at V and 7 bases at J, with 14 bases between the two ends. In DNA form, the CDR3 reads TGTGCCAGCAGCTTAGGGAGCCAGTCTTTTGAGCAGTACTTC. Its protein product is CASSLGSQSFEQYF.

This clone was picked up one time. The chain has TRBV25-1 and TRBJ1-6; D is possibly TRBD1 (5 bases). Germline V gene data show CDR1 as MGHDK and CDR2 as SYGVNS. V was pared by 6 bases and J by 9 bases, with 15 bases between. This CDR3 region has 14 residues. The CDR3 spells CASSPAGGASPLHF. CDR3 in DNA: TGTGCCAGCAGCCCCGCGGGGGGTGCTTCACCCCTCCACTTT.

V and J are TRBV29-1 and TRBJ2-3, with D possibly TRBD1 on 6 matching bases. CDR1 is SQVTM, CDR2 ANQGSEA, per germline. This CDR3 is 14 amino acids long. V was trimmed by 3 bases and J by 2 bases, leaving 12 bases between them. CDR3 nucleotide sequence: TGCAGCGTTGACGACAGGTATTACACAGATACGCAGTATTTT. The encoded protein is CSVDDRYYTDTQYF.

This clone turned up a few times. This chain uses TRBV6-5 with TRBJ1-2; 8 bases agree with TRBD1. This CDR3 is built from 13 residues. Germline loops: CDR1 MNHEY, CDR2 SVGAGI. Trimming cost V 6 bases and J 9 bases; bases outside gene matches: 9. CDR3 sequence reads: CASSRTGQKSYTF. The DNA for the CDR3 is TGTGCCAGCAGCCGGACAGGGCAAAAGAGCTACACCTTC.

This chain joins TRBV5-4 and TRBJ2-7, with a tentative D call TRBD2 (5 bases). The germline V and J ends were trimmed by 2 bases and 3 bases, with 15 bases remaining between them. This CDR3 has 15 residues. Germline V lookup: CDR1 SGHNT, CDR2 YYREEE (reference sequence). DNA of the CDR3: TGTGCCAGCAGCTTAAGTCAGGCCGACTACTACGAGCAGTACTTC. It specifies CASSLSQADYYEQYF.

The V call is TRBV7-9, the J call TRBJ1-6; 7 bases align to TRBD1. The CDR3 is made up of 15 amino acids. The germline CDR1 and CDR2 sequences are SEHNR and FQNEAQ (reference sequence). The chain's CDR3 is CAGLGDRYDNSPLHF. The CDR3 coding sequence is TGTGCAGGCCTAGGGGACAGATACGATAATTCACCCCTCCACTTT.

The V call is TRBV5-1, the J call TRBJ1-1; D not certain. The CDR3 extends over 16 amino acids. V lost 0 bases to trimming and J lost 0 bases, with 12 bases between them. Germline V gives CDR1 SGHRS, CDR2 YFSETQ. CDR3 protein: CASSLGAVGMNTEAFF. The CDR3 DNA is TGCGCCAGCAGCTTGGGGGCCGTCGGGATGAACACTGAAGCTTTCTTT.

The CDR3 loop is CASSLGGVVQETQYF. CDR3 coding DNA: TGCGCCAGCAGCTTGGGGGGAGTGGTTCAAGAGACCCAGTACTTC. The genes are TRBV5-1 and TRBJ2-5, with a weak D call TRBD2 (5 bases). The germline gives CDR1 SGHRS, CDR2 YFSETQ. V lost 0 bases to trimming and J lost 2 bases, with 11 bases between them. CDR3 length: 15 residues.

The J gene is TRBJ2-1, the V gene TRBV7-9; D is perhaps TRBD2 (6 bases). Germline CDR1 is SEHNR and CDR2 is FQNEAQ (reference sequence). The CDR3 sequence is 16 residues long. Trimming removed 1 base at V and 5 bases at J, with 15 bases between. The CDR3 DNA sequence: TGTGCCAGCAGCTTAGTACCCCGGACTAACCACAATGAGCAGTTCTTC. Its protein is CASSLVPRTNHNEQFF.

This chain links TRBV13 with TRBJ1-1, with D possibly TRBD1 on 6 matching bases. Looked up from germline, CDR1 is PRHDT and CDR2 is FYEKMQ (reference sequence). Trimming removed 6 bases from V and 0 bases from J, with 8 bases in between. This CDR3 spans 13 amino acids. The CDR3 nucleotides are TGTGCCAGCAGTCGGACAGTGAACACTGAAGCTTTCTTT. Translation gives CASSRTVNTEAFF. The variable domain in full, completed from reference TRBV13 and TRBJ1-1, reads AAGVIQSPRHLIKEKRETATLKCYPIPRHDTVYWYQQGPGQDPQFLISFYEKMQSDKGSIPDRFSAQQFSDYHSELNMSSLELGDSALYFCASSRTVNTEAFFGQGTRLTVV.

This rearrangement joins TRBV18 to TRBJ2-3; 9 nucleotides agree with TRBD1. Germline CDR1 is KGHSH and CDR2 is LQKENI. V was pared by 3 bases and J by 6 bases, with 16 bases of the junction left unmatched. CDR3 length equals 18 residues. The CDR3 bases are TGTGCCAGCTCACCGATACCGGGACAGGGCGGACTGGGCGATACGCAGTATTTT. It codes for CASSPIPGQGGLGDTQYF.

The chain links TRBV7-2 to TRBJ1-6; no reliable D call. The V end lost 5 bases, the J end lost 3 bases, and 8 bases lay between the germline ends. Germline V CDR1 and CDR2: SGHTA, FQGNSA. The CDR3 is made up of 14 amino acids. The CDR3 region has the DNA TGTGCCAGCAGCCGCGGAGACTATAATTCACCCCTCCACTTT. It translates to CASSRGDYNSPLHF.

The V and J genes are TRBV6-5 and TRBJ1-6, with D perhaps TRBD1 (6 bases). Germline V gives CDR1 MNHEY, CDR2 SVGAGI. CDR3 length equals 15 residues. V lost 0 bases and J 13 bases, leaving 16 bases between the germline ends. As DNA, the CDR3 is TGTGCCAGCAGTTACTCGAACAGGGTTTTATCGCCCCTCCACTTT. Encoded protein: CASSYSNRVLSPLHF.

V gene TRBV10-3 combines with J gene TRBJ2-5; the match to TRBD2 covers 9 bases. J was trimmed by 5 bases and V by 4 bases; bases with no gene match: 5. Germline CDR1 reads ENHRY; CDR2 reads SYGVKD. This CDR3 is built from 14 residues. The CDR3 reads CAISGGGEWETQYF. CDR3 nucleotide sequence: TGTGCCATCAGTGGCGGGGGGGAGTGGGAGACCCAGTACTTC.

This rearrangement joins TRBV29-1 to TRBJ1-1; D might be TRBD1 (5 bases). The CDR3 is 15 amino acids. Germline V gene sequence: CDR1 SQVTM, CDR2 ANQGSEA. V was pared by 7 bases and J by 1 base, with 19 bases between. CDR3 loop: CSAYRREGGNTEAFF. As DNA, the CDR3 is TGCAGCGCGTACAGGAGGGAGGGAGGGAACACTGAAGCTTTCTTT. Using reference TRBV29-1 and TRBJ1-1 for the parts outside the CDR3, the full variable domain is SAVISQKPSRDICQRGTSLTIQCQVDSQVTMMFWYRQQPGQSLTLIATANQGSEATYESGFVIDKFPISRPNLTFSTLTVSNMSPEDSSIYLCSAYRREGGNTEAFFGQGTRLTVV.

This clone has only one observation. This sequence joins TRBV7-2 and TRBJ1-5; 9 nucleotides match TRBD1. CDR3 length: 15 amino acids. Germline trimming cut 5 bases from V and 2 bases from J; bases unmatched to any gene: 4. Germline assignment: CDR1 SGHTA and CDR2 FQGNSA. The CDR3 loop reads CASSGTGRGNQPQHF. For the CDR3, the DNA is TGTGCCAGCAGCGGGACAGGGAGGGGCAATCAGCCCCAGCATTTT.

The chain is built from TRBV5-1 and TRBJ2-3; 7 bases fit TRBD2. This CDR3 has 15 amino acids. V shed 0 bases and J 2 bases; nucleotides not matched to a gene: 3. Per germline, CDR1 SGHRS and CDR2 YFSETQ. The DNA for the CDR3 is TGCGCCAGCAGCTTGGTGGGGGGGACCACAGATACGCAGTATTTT. Protein sequence: CASSLVGGTTDTQYF.

This rearrangement joins TRBV18 to TRBJ1-6; the match to TRBD1 covers 7 bases. This CDR3 is built from 16 residues. V lost 6 bases to trimming and J lost 7 bases; unmatched junction nucleotides: 12. The germline CDR1 and CDR2 sequences are KGHSH and LQKENI. CDR3 region: CASSPRQGGENSPLHF. For the CDR3, the DNA is TGTGCCAGCTCGCCCCGACAGGGAGGCGAGAATTCACCCCTCCACTTT.